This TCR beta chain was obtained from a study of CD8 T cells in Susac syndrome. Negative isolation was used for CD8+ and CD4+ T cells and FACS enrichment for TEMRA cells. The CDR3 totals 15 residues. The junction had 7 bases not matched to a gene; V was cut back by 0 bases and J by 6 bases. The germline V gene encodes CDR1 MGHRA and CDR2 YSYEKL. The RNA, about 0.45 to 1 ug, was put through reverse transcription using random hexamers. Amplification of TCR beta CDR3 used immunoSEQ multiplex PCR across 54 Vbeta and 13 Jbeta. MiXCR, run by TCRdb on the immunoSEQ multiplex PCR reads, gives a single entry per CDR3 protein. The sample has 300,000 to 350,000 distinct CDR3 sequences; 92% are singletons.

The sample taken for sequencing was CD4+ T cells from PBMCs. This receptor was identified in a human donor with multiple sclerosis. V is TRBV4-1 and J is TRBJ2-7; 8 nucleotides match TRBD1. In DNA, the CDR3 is TGCGCCAGCAGCCAAGATGGACAGGGAAGTACCGAGCAGTACTTC. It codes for CASSQDGQGSTEQYF.